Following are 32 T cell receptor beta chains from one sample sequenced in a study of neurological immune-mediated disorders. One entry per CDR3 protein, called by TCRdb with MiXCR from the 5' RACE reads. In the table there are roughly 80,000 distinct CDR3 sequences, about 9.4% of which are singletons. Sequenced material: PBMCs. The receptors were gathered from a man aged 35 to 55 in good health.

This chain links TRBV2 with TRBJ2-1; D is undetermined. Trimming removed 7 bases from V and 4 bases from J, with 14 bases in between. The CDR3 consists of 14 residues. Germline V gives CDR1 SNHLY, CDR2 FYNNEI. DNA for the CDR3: TGTGCCAGCATTACCGGAGTAGGGTACAATGAGCAGTTCTTC. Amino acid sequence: CASITGVGYNEQFF.

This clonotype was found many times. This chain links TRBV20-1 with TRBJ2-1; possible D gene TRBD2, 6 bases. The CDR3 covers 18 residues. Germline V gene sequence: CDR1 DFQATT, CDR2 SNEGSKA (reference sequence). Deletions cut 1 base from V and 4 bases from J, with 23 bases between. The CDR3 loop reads CSARAQNPGLPFYNEQFF. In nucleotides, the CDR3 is TGCAGTGCTAGAGCCCAAAACCCGGGACTCCCATTTTACAATGAGCAGTTCTTC.

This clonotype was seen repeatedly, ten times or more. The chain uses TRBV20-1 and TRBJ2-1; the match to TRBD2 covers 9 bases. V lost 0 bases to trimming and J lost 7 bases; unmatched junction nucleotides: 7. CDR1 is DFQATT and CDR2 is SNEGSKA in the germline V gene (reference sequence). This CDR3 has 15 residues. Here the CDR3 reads CSARDLAGRLNEQFF. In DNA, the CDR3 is TGCAGTGCTAGAGACCTAGCGGGGCGTCTTAATGAGCAGTTCTTC.

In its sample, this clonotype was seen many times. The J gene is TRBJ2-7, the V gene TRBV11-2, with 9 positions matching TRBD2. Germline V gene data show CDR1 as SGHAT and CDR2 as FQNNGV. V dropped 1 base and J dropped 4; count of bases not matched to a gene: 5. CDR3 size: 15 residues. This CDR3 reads CASSLGAGGRYEQYF. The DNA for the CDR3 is TGTGCCAGCAGCTTAGGAGCGGGGGGACGGTACGAGCAGTACTTC.

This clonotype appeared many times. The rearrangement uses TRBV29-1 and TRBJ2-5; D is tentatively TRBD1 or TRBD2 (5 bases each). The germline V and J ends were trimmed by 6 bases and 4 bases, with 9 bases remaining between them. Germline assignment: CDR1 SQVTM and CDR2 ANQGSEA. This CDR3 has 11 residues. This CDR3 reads CSVRDPETQYF. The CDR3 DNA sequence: TGCAGCGTCAGGGACCCAGAGACCCAGTACTTC.

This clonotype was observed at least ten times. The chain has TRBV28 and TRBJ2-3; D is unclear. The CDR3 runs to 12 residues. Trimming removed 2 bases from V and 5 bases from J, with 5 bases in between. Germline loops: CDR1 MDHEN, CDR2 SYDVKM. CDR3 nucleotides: TGTGCCAGCAGTTTAAATCAAGATACGCAGTATTTT. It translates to CASSLNQDTQYF.

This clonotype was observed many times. This chain's CDR3 is CASRIRNEQFF. CDR3 coding DNA: TGTGCCAGCAGGATACGCAATGAGCAGTTCTTC. This chain joins TRBV6-5 and TRBJ2-1, with D unclear. The germline V gene encodes CDR1 MNHEY and CDR2 SVGAGI. The V and J ends lost 6 bases and 6 bases respectively, with 6 bases between them. The CDR3 length is 11 residues.

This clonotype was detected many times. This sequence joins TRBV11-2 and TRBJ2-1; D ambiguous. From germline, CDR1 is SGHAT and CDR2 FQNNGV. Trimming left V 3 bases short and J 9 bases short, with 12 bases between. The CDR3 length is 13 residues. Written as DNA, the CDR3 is TGTGCCAGCAGCTTCCGCGCCCCCAGTGAGCAGTTCTTC. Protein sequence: CASSFRAPSEQFF.

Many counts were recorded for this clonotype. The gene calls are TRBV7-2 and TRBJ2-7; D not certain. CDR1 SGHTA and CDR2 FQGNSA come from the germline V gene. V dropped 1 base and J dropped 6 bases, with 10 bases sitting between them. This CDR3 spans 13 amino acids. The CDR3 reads CASSLGVNPEQYF. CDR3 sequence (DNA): TGTGCCAGCAGCTTAGGTGTGAATCCCGAGCAGTACTTC.

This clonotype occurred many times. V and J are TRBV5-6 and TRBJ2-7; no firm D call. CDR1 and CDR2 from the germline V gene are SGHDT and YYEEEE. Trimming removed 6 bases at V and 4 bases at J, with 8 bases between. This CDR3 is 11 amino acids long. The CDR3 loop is CASNPAYEQYF. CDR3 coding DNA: TGTGCCAGCAACCCTGCTTACGAGCAGTACTTC.

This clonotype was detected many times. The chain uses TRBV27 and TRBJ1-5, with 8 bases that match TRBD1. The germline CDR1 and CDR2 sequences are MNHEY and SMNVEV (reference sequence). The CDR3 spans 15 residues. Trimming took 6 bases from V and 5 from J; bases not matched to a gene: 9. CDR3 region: CASRHGTGGDQPQHF. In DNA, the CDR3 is TGTGCCAGCAGGCACGGGACAGGTGGGGATCAGCCCCAGCATTTT.

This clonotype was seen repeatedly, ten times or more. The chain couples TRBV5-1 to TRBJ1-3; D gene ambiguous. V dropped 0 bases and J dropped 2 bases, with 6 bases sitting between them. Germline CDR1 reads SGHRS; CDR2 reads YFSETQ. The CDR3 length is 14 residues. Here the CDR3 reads CASSLGLPGNTIYF. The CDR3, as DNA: TGCGCCAGCAGCTTGGGATTGCCTGGAAACACCATATATTTT.

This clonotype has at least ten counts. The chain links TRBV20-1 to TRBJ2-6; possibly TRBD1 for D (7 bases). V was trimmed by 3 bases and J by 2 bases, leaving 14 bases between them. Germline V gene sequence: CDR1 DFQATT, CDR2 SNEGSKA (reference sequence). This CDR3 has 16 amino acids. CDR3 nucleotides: TGCAGTGCTAGGCCAGGGGGGAGCACTGGGGCCAACGTCCTGACTTTC. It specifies CSARPGGSTGANVLTF.

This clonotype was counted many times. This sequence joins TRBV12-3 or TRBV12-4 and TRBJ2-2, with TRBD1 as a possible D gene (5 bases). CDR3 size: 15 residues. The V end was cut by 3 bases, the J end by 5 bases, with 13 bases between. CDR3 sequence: CASSFAGRATGELFF. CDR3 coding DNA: TGTGCCAGCAGTTTTGCAGGCAGGGCAACCGGGGAGCTGTTTTTT.

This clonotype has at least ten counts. The CDR3 here is CASSSTGLTNEKLFF. The CDR3 DNA follows: TGTGCCAGCAGCTCAACAGGGCTGACTAATGAAAAACTGTTTTTT. This chain uses TRBV7-2 with TRBJ1-4, with TRBD1 as a possible D gene (6 bases). V gave up 4 bases and J gave up 2 bases, with 11 bases separating them. CDR3 length: 15 residues. CDR1 SGHTA and CDR2 FQGNSA come from the germline V gene.

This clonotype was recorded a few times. As DNA, the CDR3 is TGCAGCGGCGGGACAGGGGTTGGCACTGAAGCTTTCTTT. This translates into CSGGTGVGTEAFF. The J gene is TRBJ1-1, the V gene TRBV29-1; 10 nucleotides match TRBD1. With 7 bases clipped from V and 4 bases from J, the junction kept 6 bases outside the gene matches. This CDR3 has 13 residues. Per germline, CDR1 SQVTM and CDR2 ANQGSEA.

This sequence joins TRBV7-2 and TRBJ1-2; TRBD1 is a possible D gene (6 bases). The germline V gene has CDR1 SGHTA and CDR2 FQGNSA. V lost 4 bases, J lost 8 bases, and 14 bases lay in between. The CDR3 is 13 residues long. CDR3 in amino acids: CASSWDTVGGYTF. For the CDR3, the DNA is TGTGCCAGCAGCTGGGACACGGTCGGCGGCTACACCTTC.

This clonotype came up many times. DNA for the CDR3: TGCGCCAGCAGCCCTGGGACAGGCCGCACAGATACGCAGTATTTT. Protein product: CASSPGTGRTDTQYF. The chain combines TRBV5-1 with TRBJ2-3; 8 nucleotides align to TRBD1. CDR3 length equals 15 residues. After removal of 4 bases from V and 1 base from J, the junction contained 5 bases not matched to a gene. The V gene's germline CDR1 is SGHRS and CDR2 YFSETQ.

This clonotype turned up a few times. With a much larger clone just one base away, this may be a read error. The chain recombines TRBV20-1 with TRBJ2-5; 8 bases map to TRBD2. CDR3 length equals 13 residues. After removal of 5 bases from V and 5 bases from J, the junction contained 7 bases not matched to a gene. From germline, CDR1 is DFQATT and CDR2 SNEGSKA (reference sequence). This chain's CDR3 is CSAGGRWEETQYF. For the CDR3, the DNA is TGCAGTGCTGGCGGGAGGTGGGAGGAGACCCAGTACTTC.

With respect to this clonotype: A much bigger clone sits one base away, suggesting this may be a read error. For the CDR3, the DNA is TGCAGCTTTGACTCAGATACGCAGTATTTT. Translation: CSFDSDTQYF. The V and J genes are TRBV29-1 and TRBJ2-3; D ambiguous. CDR3 size: 10 residues. Germline CDR1 and CDR2: SQVTM and ANQGSEA.

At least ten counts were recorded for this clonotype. The CDR3 sequence is CASSATSGSSYEQYF. CDR3 DNA: TGTGCCAGCAGCGCCACTAGCGGGAGTAGCTACGAGCAGTACTTC. The chain recombines TRBV9 with TRBJ2-7; the match to TRBD2 covers 11 bases. Germline V lookup: CDR1 SGDLS, CDR2 YYNGEE. This CDR3 region has 15 residues. The trim removed 3 bases at V and 3 bases at J, leaving 5 bases unmatched.

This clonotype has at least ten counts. CDR3 loop: CASRTNISAEAFF. CDR3 in DNA: TGTGCCAGCCGGACGAATATCTCCGCTGAAGCTTTCTTT. The V gene is TRBV6-5, the J gene TRBJ1-1, with D uncertain. Germline V gene lookup returns CDR1 MNHEY and CDR2 SVGAGI. This CDR3 is 13 amino acids long. V lost 8 bases to trimming and J lost 6 bases, with 16 bases between them.

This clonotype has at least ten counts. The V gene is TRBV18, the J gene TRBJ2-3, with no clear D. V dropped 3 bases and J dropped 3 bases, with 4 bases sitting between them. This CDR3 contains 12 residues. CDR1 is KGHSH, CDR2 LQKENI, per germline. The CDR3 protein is CASSPATDTQYF. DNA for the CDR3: TGTGCCAGCTCACCCGCGACAGATACGCAGTATTTT.

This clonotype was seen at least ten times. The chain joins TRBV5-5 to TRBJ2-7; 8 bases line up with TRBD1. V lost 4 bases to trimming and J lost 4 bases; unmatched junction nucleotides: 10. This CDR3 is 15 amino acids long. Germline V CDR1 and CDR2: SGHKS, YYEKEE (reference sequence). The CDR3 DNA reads TGTGCCAGCAGCCCTCAACAGGGGGGTGGGTACGAGCAGTACTTC. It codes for CASSPQQGGGYEQYF.

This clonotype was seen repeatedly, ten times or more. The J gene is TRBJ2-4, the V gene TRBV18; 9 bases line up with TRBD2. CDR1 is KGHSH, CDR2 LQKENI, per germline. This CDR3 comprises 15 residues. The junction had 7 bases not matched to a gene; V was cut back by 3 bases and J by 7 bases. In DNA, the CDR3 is TGTGCCAGCTCACCTGGCAGCGGGAGGCAGAACATTCAGTACTTC. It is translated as CASSPGSGRQNIQYF.

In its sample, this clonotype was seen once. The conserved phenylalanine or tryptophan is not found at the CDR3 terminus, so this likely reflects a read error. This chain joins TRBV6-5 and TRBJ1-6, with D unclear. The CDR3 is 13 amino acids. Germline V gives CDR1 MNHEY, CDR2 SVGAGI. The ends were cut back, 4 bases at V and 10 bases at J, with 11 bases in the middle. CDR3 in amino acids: CASSSVGVSPLHL. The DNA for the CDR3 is TGTGCCAGCAGTTCCGTAGGCGTGTCACCCCTCCACCTT.

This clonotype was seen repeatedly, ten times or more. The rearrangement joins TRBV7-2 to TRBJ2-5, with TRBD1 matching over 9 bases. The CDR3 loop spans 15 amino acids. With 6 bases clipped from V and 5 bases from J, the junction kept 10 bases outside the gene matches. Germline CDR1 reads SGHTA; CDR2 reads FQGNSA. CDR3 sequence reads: CASSGTGQHRETQYF. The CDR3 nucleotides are TGTGCCAGCAGTGGGACAGGGCAACACCGGGAGACCCAGTACTTC.

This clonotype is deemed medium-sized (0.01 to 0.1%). CDR3: CASSLGLNQPQHF. DNA of the CDR3: TGTGCCAGCAGCTTGGGGTTGAATCAGCCCCAGCATTTT. The V call is TRBV7-2, the J call TRBJ1-5, with D unresolved. The length of the CDR3 is 13 residues. Per germline, CDR1 SGHTA and CDR2 FQGNSA. The V gene lost 3 bases and the J gene lost 4 bases, with 7 bases spanning the gap.

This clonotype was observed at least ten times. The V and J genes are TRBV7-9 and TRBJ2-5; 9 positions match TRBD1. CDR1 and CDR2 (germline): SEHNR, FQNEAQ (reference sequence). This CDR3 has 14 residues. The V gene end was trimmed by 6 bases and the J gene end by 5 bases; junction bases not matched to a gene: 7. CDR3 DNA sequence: TGTGCCAGCAGTTGGACAGGGGAGTGGGAGACCCAGTACTTC. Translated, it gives CASSWTGEWETQYF.

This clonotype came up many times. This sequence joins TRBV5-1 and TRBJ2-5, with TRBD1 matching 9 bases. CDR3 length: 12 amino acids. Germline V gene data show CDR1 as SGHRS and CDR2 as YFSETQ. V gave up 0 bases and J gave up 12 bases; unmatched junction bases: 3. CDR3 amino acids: CASSLDRGLEYF. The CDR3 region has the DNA TGCGCCAGCAGCTTGGACAGGGGGCTTGAGTACTTC.

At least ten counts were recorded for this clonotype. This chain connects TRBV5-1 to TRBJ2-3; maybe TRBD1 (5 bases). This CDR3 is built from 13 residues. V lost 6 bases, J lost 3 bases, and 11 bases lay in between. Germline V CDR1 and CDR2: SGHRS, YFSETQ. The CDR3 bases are TGCGCCAGCATCCTTCAGGGAACAGATACGCAGTATTTT. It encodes CASILQGTDTQYF.

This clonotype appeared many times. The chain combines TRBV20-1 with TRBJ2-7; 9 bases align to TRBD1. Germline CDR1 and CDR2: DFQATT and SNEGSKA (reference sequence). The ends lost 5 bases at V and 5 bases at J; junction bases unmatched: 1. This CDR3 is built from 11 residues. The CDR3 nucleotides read TGCAGTGCTTGGACAGGGGACGAGCAGTACTTC. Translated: CSAWTGDEQYF.